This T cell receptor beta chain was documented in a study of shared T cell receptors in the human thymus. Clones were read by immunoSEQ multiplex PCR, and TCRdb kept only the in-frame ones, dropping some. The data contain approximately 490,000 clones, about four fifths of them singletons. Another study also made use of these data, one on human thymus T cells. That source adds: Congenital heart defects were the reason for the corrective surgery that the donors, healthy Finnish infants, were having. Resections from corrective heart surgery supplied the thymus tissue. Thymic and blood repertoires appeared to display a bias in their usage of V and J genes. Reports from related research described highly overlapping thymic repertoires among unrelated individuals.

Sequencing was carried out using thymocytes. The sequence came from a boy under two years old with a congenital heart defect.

Here the CDR3 DNA reads TGTGCCAGCAGCTTTCTAGCGGGAGGTCTCCACGAGCAGTACTTC. It specifies CASSFLAGGLHEQYF. The V call is TRBV5-4, the J call TRBJ2-7; TRBD2 matches at 11 bases. Germline trimming cut 2 bases from V and 5 bases from J; bases unmatched to any gene: 6. CDR3 length: 15 residues. Looked up from germline, CDR1 is SGHNT and CDR2 is YYREEE (reference sequence).